The TCR beta chain under discussion was sequenced for a study of OX40 agonist ivuxolimab in advanced cancers. Sequencing used immunoSEQ multiplex PCR; TCRdb keeps in-frame clones, though not all of them. The sample records 44,000 or so clones, less than 85% being singletons. CDR3 length equals 12 residues. Trimming took 6 bases from V and 1 from J, leaving 5 bases between them. Germline lookup yields CDR1 MDHEN and CDR2 SYDVKM. As for this clone: Antigen specificity is unknown.

Findings and limits, study-wide: Low levels of normalized T-cell clonal expansion also appeared in some nonresponders.

The clonotype comes from an adult with an advanced solid tumor such as melanoma, head and neck, liver or kidney cancer. The sample here was CD4+ or CD8+ T cells sorted from blood, taken in a trial of the OX40 agonist ivuxolimab. The chain has TRBV28 and TRBJ2-3, with unresolved D. CDR3 bases: TGTGCCAGCAGCACTCGCACAGATACGCAGTATTTT. Protein sequence: CASSTRTDTQYF.